This is a list of T cell receptor beta chains from one sample in a study of T cell responses to AZD1222 COVID-19 vaccine. Here immunoSEQ multiplex PCR was the method, and the copy in TCRdb shows in-frame clones only, minus some. Here the sample spans 90,000 to 110,000 clones, nearly 90% being singletons. Sequenced here: peripheral blood, sampled on day 0 of AZD1222 vaccination. The receptors were sampled from an adult in good health. CDR3s include the opening cysteine and the closing phenylalanine or tryptophan. Fields, in order: J gene, D gene, V gene, CDR3 protein. D genes are given only for firm matches.

J gene: TRBJ2-2
D gene: TRBD1
V gene: TRBV24-1
CDR3 protein: CATRRGGGTGELFF

J gene: TRBJ1-6
D gene: .
V gene: TRBV7-2
CDR3 protein: CASSLVGPQARHSPLHF

J gene: TRBJ2-5
D gene: .
V gene: TRBV19
CDR3 protein: CASTSGRPGRGRETQYF

J gene: TRBJ1-1
D gene: .
V gene: TRBV19
CDR3 protein: CASSIKAQAGEAFF

J gene: TRBJ1-2
D gene: TRBD1
V gene: TRBV13
CDR3 protein: CASSSTFTGVYGYTF

J gene: TRBJ1-6
D gene: .
V gene: TRBV27
CDR3 protein: CASTPSGGYNSPLHF

J gene: TRBJ1-1
D gene: .
V gene: TRBV5-8
CDR3 protein: CAITEGPAEAFF

J gene: TRBJ2-1
D gene: .
V gene: TRBV19
CDR3 protein: CASSIGGSYNEQFF

J gene: TRBJ2-5
D gene: .
V gene: TRBV3-1/TRBV3-2
CDR3 protein: CASSQDGLGQETQYF

J gene: TRBJ1-3
D gene: .
V gene: TRBV19
CDR3 protein: CASRPPSGNTIYF

J gene: TRBJ2-7
D gene: TRBD2
V gene: TRBV10-3
CDR3 protein: CAISTGTSGYEQYF

J gene: TRBJ2-1
D gene: .
V gene: TRBV27
CDR3 protein: CASSPTSNEQFF

J gene: TRBJ2-1
D gene: .
V gene: TRBV6-6
CDR3 protein: CASKTSSYNEQFF

J gene: TRBJ1-5
D gene: TRBD1
V gene: TRBV5-6
CDR3 protein: CASSNTGDGNQPQHF

J gene: TRBJ1-4
D gene: TRBD1
V gene: TRBV7-2
CDR3 protein: CASRGQGAEKLFF

J gene: TRBJ1-2
D gene: .
V gene: TRBV2
CDR3 protein: CASIGGDYGYTF

J gene: TRBJ2-3
D gene: TRBD2
V gene: TRBV19
CDR3 protein: CASSTSGSGTDTQYF

J gene: TRBJ2-1
D gene: .
V gene: TRBV5-4
CDR3 protein: CASSHGGGAGNEQFF

J gene: TRBJ2-5
D gene: .
V gene: TRBV5-1
CDR3 protein: CASSLGSGGAETQYF

J gene: TRBJ2-1
D gene: TRBD2
V gene: TRBV5-4
CDR3 protein: CASSRGPSGYNEQFF

J gene: TRBJ2-7
D gene: .
V gene: TRBV27
CDR3 protein: CASSPRGAYEQYF

J gene: TRBJ1-2
D gene: .
V gene: TRBV24-1
CDR3 protein: CATSDSGRSGGYTF

J gene: TRBJ2-1
D gene: .
V gene: TRBV7-9
CDR3 protein: CASSSPRGDSYNEQFF

J gene: TRBJ2-3
D gene: .
V gene: TRBV24-1
CDR3 protein: CATSDFPPGLAPDTQYF

J gene: TRBJ2-7
D gene: .
V gene: TRBV5-5
CDR3 protein: CASPQGNLSTYEQYF

J gene: TRBJ2-2
D gene: .
V gene: TRBV19
CDR3 protein: CASNAVHGTGELFF

J gene: TRBJ2-7
D gene: .
V gene: TRBV5-1
CDR3 protein: CASSNSYEQYF

J gene: TRBJ2-7
D gene: .
V gene: TRBV6-2/TRBV6-3
CDR3 protein: CASSSQGGSYEQYF

J gene: TRBJ2-5
D gene: TRBD2
V gene: TRBV9
CDR3 protein: CASSVAVGTIETQYF

J gene: TRBJ1-3
D gene: .
V gene: TRBV11-2
CDR3 protein: CASSSPPGNTIYF

J gene: TRBJ2-1
D gene: .
V gene: TRBV7-8
CDR3 protein: CASSSLTGSSYNEQFF

J gene: TRBJ2-4
D gene: .
V gene: TRBV4-1
CDR3 protein: CASSQGWGEEFKNIQYF

J gene: TRBJ2-1
D gene: TRBD2
V gene: TRBV7-2
CDR3 protein: CASSPGTSGVNSYNEQFF

J gene: TRBJ1-1
D gene: .
V gene: TRBV7-2
CDR3 protein: CASSFRGNTEAFF

J gene: TRBJ2-1
D gene: .
V gene: TRBV11-2
CDR3 protein: CASIPDSRVLYNEQFF